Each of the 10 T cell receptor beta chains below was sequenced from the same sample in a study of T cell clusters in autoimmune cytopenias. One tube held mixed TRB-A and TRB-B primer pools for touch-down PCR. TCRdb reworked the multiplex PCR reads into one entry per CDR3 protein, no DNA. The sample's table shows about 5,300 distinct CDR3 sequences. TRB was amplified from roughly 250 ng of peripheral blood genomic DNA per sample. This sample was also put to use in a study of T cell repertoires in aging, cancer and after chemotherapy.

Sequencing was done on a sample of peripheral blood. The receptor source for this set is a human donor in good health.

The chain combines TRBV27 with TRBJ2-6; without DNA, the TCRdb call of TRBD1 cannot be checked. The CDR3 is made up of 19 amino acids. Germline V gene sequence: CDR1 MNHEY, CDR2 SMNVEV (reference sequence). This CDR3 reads CASSIKGGTLPSGANVLTF.

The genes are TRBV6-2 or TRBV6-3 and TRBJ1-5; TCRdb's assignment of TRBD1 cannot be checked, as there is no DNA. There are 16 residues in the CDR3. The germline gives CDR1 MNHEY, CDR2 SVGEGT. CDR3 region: CASRPGTGALRQPQHF.

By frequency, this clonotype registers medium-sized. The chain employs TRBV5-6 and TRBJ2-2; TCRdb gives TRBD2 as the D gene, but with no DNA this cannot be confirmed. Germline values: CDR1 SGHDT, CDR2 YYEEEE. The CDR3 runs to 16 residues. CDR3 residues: CASSLQWGPRTGELFF.

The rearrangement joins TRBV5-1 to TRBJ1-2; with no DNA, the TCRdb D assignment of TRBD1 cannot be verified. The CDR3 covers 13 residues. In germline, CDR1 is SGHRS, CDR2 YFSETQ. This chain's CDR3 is CASSYGQNYGYTF.

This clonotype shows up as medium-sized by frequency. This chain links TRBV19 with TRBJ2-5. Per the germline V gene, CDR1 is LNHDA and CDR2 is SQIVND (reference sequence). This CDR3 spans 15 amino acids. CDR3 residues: CASSRAHWIGETQYF.

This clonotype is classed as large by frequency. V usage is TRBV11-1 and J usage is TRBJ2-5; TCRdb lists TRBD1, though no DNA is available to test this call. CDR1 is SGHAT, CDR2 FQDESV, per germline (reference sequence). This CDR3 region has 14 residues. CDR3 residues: CASSLAGGTETQYF.

The CDR3 protein is CASSLEWREGPGNEQFF. This rearrangement joins TRBV11-1 to TRBJ2-1; with no DNA, the TCRdb D assignment of TRBD2 cannot be verified. CDR1 and CDR2 from the germline V gene are SGHAT and FQDESV (reference sequence). The CDR3 has 17 amino acids.

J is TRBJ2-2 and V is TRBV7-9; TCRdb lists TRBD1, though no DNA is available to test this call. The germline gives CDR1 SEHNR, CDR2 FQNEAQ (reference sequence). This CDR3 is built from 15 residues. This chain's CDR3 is CASSLDRGDTGELFF.

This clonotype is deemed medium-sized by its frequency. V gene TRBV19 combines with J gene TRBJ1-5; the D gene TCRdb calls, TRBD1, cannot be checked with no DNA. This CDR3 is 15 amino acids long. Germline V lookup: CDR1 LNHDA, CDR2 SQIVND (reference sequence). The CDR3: CASSMDPGGNQPQHF.

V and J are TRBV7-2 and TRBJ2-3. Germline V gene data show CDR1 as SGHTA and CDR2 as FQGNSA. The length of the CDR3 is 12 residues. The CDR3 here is CASSPSTDTQYF.